This T cell receptor beta chain was sequenced in a study of radiotherapy plus CTLA-4 blockade in lung cancer. Study-level background: With 25% to 40% of patients having disease control, objective responses were seen in roughly 18%.

For this clone: As yet, its antigen is unknown.

Study results and caveats: Expansion of tumor-derived TCR clones was observed in blood after radiotherapy plus ipilimumab. Together with interferon-beta, which increased in serum after radiation, early dynamic changes in blood T cell clones were reportedly the best predictors of response.

The CDR3 sequence is 14 residues long. Germline CDR1 and CDR2: SGHDT and YYEEEE. Trimming cost V 6 bases and J 0 bases; bases outside gene matches: 5. Alongside CTLA-4 blockade with ipilimumab, patients with chemo-refractory metastatic non-small-cell lung cancer received focal radiation. Libraries were prepared by immunoSEQ multiplex PCR; TCRdb keeps only in-frame clonotypes and omits some of them. The sample comprises some 64,000 clones, approximately 75% of which are singletons, and approximately 4% rests with the top ten. The sequence was obtained from a human donor with non-small cell lung cancer who had a complete response to radiotherapy plus ipilimumab. This rearrangement joins TRBV5-6 to TRBJ1-1, with 7 bases lining up with TRBD1. Here the sequenced sample was peripheral blood, taken from a patient treated with radiotherapy plus ipilimumab. The CDR3 protein is CASKIRGVNTEAFF. The CDR3 nucleotides are TGTGCCAGCAAGATCAGGGGGGTGAACACTGAAGCTTTCTTT.